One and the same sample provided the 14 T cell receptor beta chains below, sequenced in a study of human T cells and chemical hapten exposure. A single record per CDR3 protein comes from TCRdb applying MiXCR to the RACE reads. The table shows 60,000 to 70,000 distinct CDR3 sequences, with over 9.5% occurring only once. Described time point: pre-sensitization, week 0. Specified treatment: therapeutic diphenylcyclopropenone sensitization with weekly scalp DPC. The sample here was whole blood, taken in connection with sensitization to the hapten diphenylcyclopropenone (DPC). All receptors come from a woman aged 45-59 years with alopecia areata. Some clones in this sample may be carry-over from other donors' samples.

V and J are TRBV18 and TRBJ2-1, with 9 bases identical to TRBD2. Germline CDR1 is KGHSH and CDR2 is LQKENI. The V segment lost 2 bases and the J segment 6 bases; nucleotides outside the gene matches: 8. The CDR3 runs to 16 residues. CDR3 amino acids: CASSPLASGILNEQFF. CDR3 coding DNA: TGTGCCAGCTCACCATTGGCTAGCGGGATACTCAATGAGCAGTTCTTC.

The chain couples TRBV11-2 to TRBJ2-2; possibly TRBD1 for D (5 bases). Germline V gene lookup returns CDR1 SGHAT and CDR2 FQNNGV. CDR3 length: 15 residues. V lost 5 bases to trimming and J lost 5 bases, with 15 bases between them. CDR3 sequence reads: CASSLRAGQTGELFF. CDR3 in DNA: TGTGCCAGCAGCCTCCGGGCAGGGCAAACCGGGGAGCTGTTTTTT. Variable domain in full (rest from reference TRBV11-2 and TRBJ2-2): EAGVAQSPRYKIIEKRQSVAFWCNPISGHATLYWYQQILGQGPKLLIQFQNNGVVDDSQLPKDRFSAERLKGVDSTLKIQPAKLEDSAVYLCASSLRAGQTGELFFGEGSRLTVL.

The CDR3 DNA is TGCGCCAGCAGCCATCGGACAGCCCTCAGCACAGATACGCAGTATTTT. This translates into CASSHRTALSTDTQYF. This rearrangement joins TRBV4-3 to TRBJ2-3; TRBD1 is a possible D gene (6 bases). The CDR3 spans 16 residues. Germline V gives CDR1 LGHNA, CDR2 YSLEER. V was cut by 3 bases and J by 0 bases, with 13 bases left in between.

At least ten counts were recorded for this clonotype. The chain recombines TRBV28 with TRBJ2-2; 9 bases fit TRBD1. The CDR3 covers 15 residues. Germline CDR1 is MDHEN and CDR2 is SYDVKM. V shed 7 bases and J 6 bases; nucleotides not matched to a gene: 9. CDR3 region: CASTLGQGRPGELFF. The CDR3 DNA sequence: TGTGCCAGCACCCTCGGACAGGGGAGGCCCGGGGAGCTGTTTTTT.

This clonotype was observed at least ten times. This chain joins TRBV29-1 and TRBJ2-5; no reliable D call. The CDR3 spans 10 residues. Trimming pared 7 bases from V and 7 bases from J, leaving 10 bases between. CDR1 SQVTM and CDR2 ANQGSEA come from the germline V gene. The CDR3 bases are TGCAGCGCTGGAGAGAGGACCCAGTACTTC. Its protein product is CSAGERTQYF.

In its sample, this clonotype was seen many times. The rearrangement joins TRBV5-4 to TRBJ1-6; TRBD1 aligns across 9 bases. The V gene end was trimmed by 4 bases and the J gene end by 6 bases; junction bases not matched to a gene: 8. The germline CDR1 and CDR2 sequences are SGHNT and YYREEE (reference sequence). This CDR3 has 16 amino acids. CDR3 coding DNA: TGTGCCAGCAGCAAGGTACAGGGGGCAGTTAATTCACCCCTCCACTTT. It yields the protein CASSKVQGAVNSPLHF.

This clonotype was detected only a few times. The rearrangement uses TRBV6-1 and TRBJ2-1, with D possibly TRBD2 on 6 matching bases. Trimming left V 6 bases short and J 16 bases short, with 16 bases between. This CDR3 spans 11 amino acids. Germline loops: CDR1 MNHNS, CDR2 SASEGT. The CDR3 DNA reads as TGTGCCAGCAGCCCTCCGGGACTTTACTTCTTC. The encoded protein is CASSPPGLYFF.

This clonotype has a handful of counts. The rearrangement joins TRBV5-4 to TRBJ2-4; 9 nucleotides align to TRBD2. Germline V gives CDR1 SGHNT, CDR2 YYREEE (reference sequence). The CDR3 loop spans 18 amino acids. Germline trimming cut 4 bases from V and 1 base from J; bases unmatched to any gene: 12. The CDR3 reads CASSTKLGGGAAKNIQYF. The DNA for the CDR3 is TGTGCCAGCAGCACAAAACTCGGCGGGGGGGCGGCCAAAAACATTCAGTACTTC.

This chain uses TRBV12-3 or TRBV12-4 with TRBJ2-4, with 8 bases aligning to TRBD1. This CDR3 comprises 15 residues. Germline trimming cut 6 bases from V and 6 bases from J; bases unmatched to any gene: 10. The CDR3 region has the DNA TGTGCCAGCAGCCGACAGACAGGGGATAGAAACATTCAGTACTTC. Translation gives CASSRQTGDRNIQYF.

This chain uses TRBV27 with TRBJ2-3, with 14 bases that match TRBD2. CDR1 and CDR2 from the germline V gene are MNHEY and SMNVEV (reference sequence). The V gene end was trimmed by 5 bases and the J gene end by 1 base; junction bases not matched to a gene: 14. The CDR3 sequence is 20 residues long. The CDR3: CASSPFGTSGREDGTDTQYF. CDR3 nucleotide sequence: TGTGCCAGCAGTCCTTTCGGGACTAGCGGGAGAGAGGATGGCACAGATACGCAGTATTTT.

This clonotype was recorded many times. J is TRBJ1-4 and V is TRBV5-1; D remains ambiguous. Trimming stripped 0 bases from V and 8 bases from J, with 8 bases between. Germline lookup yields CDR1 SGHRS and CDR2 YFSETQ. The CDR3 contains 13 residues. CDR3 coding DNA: TGCGCCAGCAGCTTGGCGGTGAGGGAAAAACTGTTTTTT. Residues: CASSLAVREKLFF.

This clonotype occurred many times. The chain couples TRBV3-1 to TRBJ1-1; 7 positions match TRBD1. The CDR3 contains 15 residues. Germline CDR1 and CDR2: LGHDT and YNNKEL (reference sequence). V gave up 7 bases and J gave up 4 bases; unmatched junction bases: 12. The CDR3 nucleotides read TGTGCCAGCAAGCCAACAGGGGATCTCAGCACTGAAGCTTTCTTT. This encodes CASKPTGDLSTEAFF.

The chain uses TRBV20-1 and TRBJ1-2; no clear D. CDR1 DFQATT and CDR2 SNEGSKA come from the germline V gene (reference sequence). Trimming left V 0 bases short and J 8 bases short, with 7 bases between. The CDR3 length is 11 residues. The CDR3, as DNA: TGCAGTGCTAGAGATCTAAGAGGCTACACCTTC. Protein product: CSARDLRGYTF.

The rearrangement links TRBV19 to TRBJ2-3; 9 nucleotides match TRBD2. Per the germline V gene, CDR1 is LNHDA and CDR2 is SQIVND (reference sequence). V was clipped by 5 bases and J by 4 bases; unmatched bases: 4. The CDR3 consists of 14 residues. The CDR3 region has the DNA TGTGCCAGTAGTGCTAGCGGGGAAGCAGATACGCAGTATTTT. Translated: CASSASGEADTQYF. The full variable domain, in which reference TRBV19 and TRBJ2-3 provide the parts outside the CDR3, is DGGITQSPKYLFRKEGQNVTLSCEQNLNHDAMYWYRQDPGQGLRLIYYSQIVNDFQKGDIAEGYSVSREKKESFPLTVTSAQKNPTAFYLCASSASGEADTQYFGPGTRLTVL.